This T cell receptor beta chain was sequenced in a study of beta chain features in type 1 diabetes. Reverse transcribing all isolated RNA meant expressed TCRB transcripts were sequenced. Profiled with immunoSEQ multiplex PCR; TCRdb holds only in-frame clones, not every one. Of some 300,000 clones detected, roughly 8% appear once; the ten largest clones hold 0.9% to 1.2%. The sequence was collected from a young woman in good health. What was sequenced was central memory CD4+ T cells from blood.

Written as DNA, the CDR3 is TGTGCCGGGGGACAGGGGAGTGGTGGCTACACCTTC. This translates into CAGGQGSGGYTF. This chain joins TRBV6-5 and TRBJ1-2; 10 nucleotides align to TRBD1. The CDR3 runs 12 residues. Germline assignment: CDR1 MNHEY and CDR2 SVGAGI. The trim removed 11 bases at V and 7 bases at J, leaving 7 bases unmatched.